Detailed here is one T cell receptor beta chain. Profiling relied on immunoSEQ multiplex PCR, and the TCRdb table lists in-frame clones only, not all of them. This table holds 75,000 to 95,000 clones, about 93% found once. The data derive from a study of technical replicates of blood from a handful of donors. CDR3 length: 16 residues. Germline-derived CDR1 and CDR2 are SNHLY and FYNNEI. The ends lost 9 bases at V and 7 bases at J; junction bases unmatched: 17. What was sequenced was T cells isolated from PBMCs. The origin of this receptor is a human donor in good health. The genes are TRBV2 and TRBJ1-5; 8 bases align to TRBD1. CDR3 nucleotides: TGTGCCAGTGGGGTACGTTGGGCAGGGGGCGAACAGCCCCAGCATTTT. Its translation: CASGVRWAGGEQPQHF.